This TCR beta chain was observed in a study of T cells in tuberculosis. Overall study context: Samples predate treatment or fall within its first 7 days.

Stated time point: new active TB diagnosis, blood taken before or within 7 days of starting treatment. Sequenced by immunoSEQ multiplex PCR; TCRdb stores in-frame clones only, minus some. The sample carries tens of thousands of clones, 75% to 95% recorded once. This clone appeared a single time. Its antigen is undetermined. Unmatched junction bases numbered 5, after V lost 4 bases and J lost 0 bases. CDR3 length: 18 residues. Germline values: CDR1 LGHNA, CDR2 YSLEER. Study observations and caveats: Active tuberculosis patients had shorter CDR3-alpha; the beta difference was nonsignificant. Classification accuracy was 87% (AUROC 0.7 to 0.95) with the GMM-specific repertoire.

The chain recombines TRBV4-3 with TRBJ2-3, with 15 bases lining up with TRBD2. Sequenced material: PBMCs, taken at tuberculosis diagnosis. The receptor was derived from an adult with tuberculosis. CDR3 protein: CASSRGLAGGPSTDTQYF. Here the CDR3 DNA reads TGCGCCAGCAGCCGAGGACTAGCGGGGGGGCCTAGCACAGATACGCAGTATTTT.